The 5 T cell receptor beta chains listed next were all sequenced from one sample in a study of tumor-infiltrating lymphocytes in primary liver carcinoma. From approximately 530 ng of total RNA, TCR beta-specific cDNA was reverse-transcribed using a constant-region primer. Generation of the TCR beta libraries relied on three nested multiplex PCR rounds using slightly modified ARM-PCR. For about 11 cycles apiece, the opening two PCR rounds ran with TRBV1-TRBV30 forward primers and a C-beta reverse primer. TCRdb reanalysed the multiplex PCR reads using MiXCR and keeps one entry per CDR3 protein. The sample consists of some 55,000 distinct CDR3 sequences, 70% to 75% of them appearing once. Total RNA and DNA came together from 20-30 mg of bulk tissue without cell sorting. The sample consisted of liver tumor tissue from sampling region 2. Subset described: tumor region T2, inferior pole. These receptors all stem from a man aged 35-49 years with primary liver carcinoma and hepatitis B virus infection.

This clonotype was counted a few times. V gene TRBV7-9 combines with J gene TRBJ1-1, with D maybe TRBD1 (5 bases). The CDR3 is 14 amino acids. Per germline, CDR1 SEHNR and CDR2 FQNEAQ (reference sequence). V lost 1 base and J 6 bases, leaving 12 bases between the germline ends. DNA of the CDR3: TGTGCCAGCAGCTTAGTACGGGGGGGGGCTGAAGCTTTCTTT. Translated: CASSLVRGGAEAFF.

On this clonotype: The junction and the germline gene differ at one end; a read error may be behind it. In DNA form, the CDR3 reads TGTGTCAGCACCTTAAATCGGGACCAGCCCCAGCATTTT. Amino acids: CVSTLNRDQPQHF. This chain uses TRBV7-8 with TRBJ1-5, with D maybe TRBD1 (5 bases). CDR1 and CDR2 (germline): SGHVS, FQNEAQ. The CDR3 sequence is 13 residues long.

On this clonotype itself: Because the CDR3 is missing its conserved closing phenylalanine or tryptophan, this is likely a read error. The rearrangement uses TRBV6-6 and TRBJ2-1; no clear D gene. This CDR3 has 12 residues. Germline CDR1 MNHNY, CDR2 SVGAGI (reference sequence). CDR3 bases: TGTGCTAGCAGTTGCTCGGTCAATGAGCAGTTCCTC. It translates to CASSCSVNEQFL.

The table lists this clonotype with many counts. The chain uses TRBV4-1 and TRBJ1-3, with D unclear. V was shortened by 4 bases and J by 0 bases, with 7 bases between the two germline ends. The CDR3 is 14 residues long. Germline CDR1 MGHRA, CDR2 YSYEKL. The CDR3 sequence: CASSRGNSGNTIYF. The CDR3 coding sequence is TGCGCCAGCAGCCGTGGTAACTCTGGAAACACCATATATTTT.

For this clonotype: One end of the junction is discordant with germline, which a read error may explain. This chain joins TRBV6-1 and TRBJ2-1; 8 nucleotides match TRBD2. This CDR3 contains 15 residues. CDR1 and CDR2 (germline): MNHNS, SASEGT. The CDR3 region has the DNA TGTGCCGGCAGTGAAGACGGGAGGGTCGAGAACGAGCAGTTCTTC. Its translation is CAGSEDGRVENEQFF.